This T cell receptor beta chain was found in a study of cytomegalovirus exposure and HLA in healthy donors. Across the study: Most genotyped donors, approximately 81% of about 400, had Caucasian-associated genetic ancestry.

Researchers ran the PCR with 60 Vbeta and 13 Jbeta primers. TCRdb's table, derived via immunoSEQ multiplex PCR, lists solely in-frame clones and lacks some. The sample records more than 95,000 clones, 79% being singletons. This clone occurred a few times. Its antigen is undetermined. Whole-study results and caveats: Sequencing likely caused a cluster of highly shared sequence variants.

The germline V gene encodes CDR1 SGHRS and CDR2 YFSETQ. The CDR3 consists of 15 residues. With V trimmed by 3 bases and J by 2 bases, 2 bases remained unmatched. Source material: PBMCs. This chain connects TRBV5-1 to TRBJ2-7, with 13 bases fitting TRBD2. This TCR derives from a man aged 25-40 years in good health and CMV-seropositive. The CDR3 loop reads CASSWGLAGPYEQYF. CDR3 DNA sequence: TGCGCCAGCAGCTGGGGACTAGCGGGGCCCTACGAGCAGTACTTC. Complete variable domain (other parts from reference TRBV5-1 and TRBJ2-7): KAGVTQTPRYLIKTRGQQVTLSCSPISGHRSVSWYQQTPGQGLQFLFEYFSETQRNKGNFPGRFSGRQFSNSRSEMNVSTLELGDSALYLCASSWGLAGPYEQYFGPGTRLTVT.